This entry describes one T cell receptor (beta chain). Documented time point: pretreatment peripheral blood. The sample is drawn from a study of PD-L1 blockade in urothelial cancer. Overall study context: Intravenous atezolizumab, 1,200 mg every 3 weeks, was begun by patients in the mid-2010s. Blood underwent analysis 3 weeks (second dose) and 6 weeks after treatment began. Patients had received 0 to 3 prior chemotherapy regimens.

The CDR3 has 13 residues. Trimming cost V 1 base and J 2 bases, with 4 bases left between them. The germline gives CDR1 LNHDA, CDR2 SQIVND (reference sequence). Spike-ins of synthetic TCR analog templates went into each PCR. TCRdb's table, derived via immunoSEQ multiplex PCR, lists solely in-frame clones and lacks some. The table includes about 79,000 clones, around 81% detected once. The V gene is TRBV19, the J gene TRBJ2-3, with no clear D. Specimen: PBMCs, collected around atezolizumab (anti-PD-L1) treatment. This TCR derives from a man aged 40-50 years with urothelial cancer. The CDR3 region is CASSIALTDTQYF. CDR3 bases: TGTGCCAGTAGTATAGCACTCACAGATACGCAGTATTTT.